The rows below give T cell receptor beta chains drawn from one sample of a study of cytomegalovirus exposure and HLA in healthy donors. Libraries were prepared by immunoSEQ multiplex PCR; TCRdb keeps only in-frame clonotypes and omits some of them. The sample totals roughly 62,000 clones. The specimen sequenced was PBMCs. The receptors derive from a male donor in good health and CMV-seronegative. CDR3s include the opening cysteine and the closing phenylalanine or tryptophan. Fields, in order: CDR3 protein, CDR3 DNA, J gene, V gene, CDR3 length, D gene. The D gene is left open where the match is weak.

CASSLTSGGQNF TGTGCCAGCAGCCTCACATCCGGGGGGCAAAACTTC TRBJ2-7 TRBV5-6 12 NA
CASSLPGGKNNEQFF TGTGCCAGCAGCCTCCCCGGCGGGAAGAACAATGAGCAGTTCTTC TRBJ2-1 TRBV5-4 15 NA
CASTGGAGANVLTF TGTGCCAGTACAGGGGGCGCTGGGGCCAACGTCCTGACTTTC TRBJ2-6 TRBV19 14 TRBD1
CARRGRDEQYF TGTGCCAGAAGGGGCCGGGACGAGCAGTACTTC TRBJ2-7 TRBV19 11 NA
CASSLDRGPADTQYF TGTGCCAGCAGCTTAGATAGGGGGCCGGCTGATACGCAGTATTTT TRBJ2-3 TRBV11-2 15 TRBD1
CASSLTGELQHF TGTGCCAGCAGCCTAACAGGGGAGCTCCAGCATTTT TRBJ1-5 TRBV7-4 12 TRBD1
CASSQEFQTYNEQFF TGTGCCAGCAGCCAAGAATTCCAGACCTACAATGAGCAGTTCTTC TRBJ2-1 TRBV14 15 NA
CASNRDREARGYTF TGTGCCAGTAACCGGGACAGGGAAGCTCGGGGCTACACCTTC TRBJ1-2 TRBV19 14 TRBD1
CALRGLPVWETQYF TGTGCCCTCCGAGGCCTACCGGTATGGGAGACCCAGTACTTC TRBJ2-5 TRBV30 14 NA
CASTTETNSPLHF TGTGCCAGCACCACGGAGACCAATTCACCCCTCCACTTT TRBJ1-6 TRBV7-8 13 NA
CASSTQGGGGYTF TGTGCCAGCAGCACACAGGGTGGGGGCGGCTACACCTTC TRBJ1-2 TRBV27 13 NA
CASSRWREANTGELFF TGTGCCAGTAGTAGGTGGCGGGAAGCGAACACCGGGGAGCTGTTTTTT TRBJ2-2 TRBV19 16 NA
CAWSPATGVTEAFF TGTGCCTGGAGTCCCGCCACGGGGGTCACTGAAGCTTTCTTT TRBJ1-1 TRBV30 14 NA
CATSTGTSNTEAFF TGTGCCACCTCTACCGGGACATCGAACACTGAAGCTTTCTTT TRBJ1-1 TRBV15 14 NA
CASSSWIGGVTQYF TGTGCCAGCAGCTCTTGGATCGGGGGGGTAACGCAGTATTTT TRBJ2-3 TRBV7-2 14 TRBD2
CASSQRTGWVYGYTF TGTGCCAGCAGCCAGCGGACAGGGTGGGTCTATGGCTACACCTTC TRBJ1-2 TRBV6-5 15 TRBD1
CSVGNRGQETQYF TGCAGCGTTGGGAACAGGGGACAAGAGACCCAGTACTTC TRBJ2-5 TRBV29-1 13 TRBD1
CSVAVRERPSDKQYF TGCAGCGTTGCTGTTCGGGAAAGACCCTCAGATAAGCAGTATTTT TRBJ2-3 TRBV29-1 15 NA
CASSQVRGGAYEQYF TGCGCCAGCAGCCAAGTGAGAGGCGGTGCCTACGAGCAGTACTTC TRBJ2-7 TRBV4-3 15 NA
CASSLGPGDSIYEQYF TGTGCCAGCAGCTTGGGACCTGGGGACAGCATCTACGAGCAGTACTTC TRBJ2-7 TRBV5-5 16 TRBD1
CAGDRGYAETQYF TGTGCCGGCGACAGGGGGTACGCCGAGACCCAGTACTTC TRBJ2-5 TRBV30 13 TRBD1
CAISEEGADYGYTF TGTGCCATCAGTGAAGAGGGCGCGGACTATGGCTACACCTTC TRBJ1-2 TRBV10-3 14 NA
CASSGARVSSGQPQHF TGTGCCAGTAGTGGGGCCCGGGTCTCCTCTGGGCAGCCCCAGCATTTT TRBJ1-5 TRBV19 16 NA
CASTSGTGGSNQPQHF TGTGCCAGCACCTCCGGGACAGGGGGAAGCAATCAGCCCCAGCATTTT TRBJ1-5 TRBV28 16 TRBD1
CASSFQGDNEQFF TGTGCCAGCAGCTTTCAGGGCGACAATGAGCAGTTCTTC TRBJ2-1 TRBV7-6 13 NA
CATSRGLAGGYEQFF TGTGCCACCAGCAGAGGACTAGCGGGGGGGTATGAGCAGTTCTTC TRBJ2-1 TRBV15 15 TRBD2
CASSYSDSPNQPQHF TGTGCCAGCAGTTACTCAGACAGCCCCAATCAGCCCCAGCATTTT TRBJ1-5 TRBV6-5 15 NA
CASSPGTTAHGYTF TGTGCCAGCAGCCCCGGGACAACAGCACATGGCTACACCTTC TRBJ1-2 TRBV7-9 14 NA
CASSYDRGAWGANVLTF TGTGCCAGCAGCTACGACAGGGGCGCGTGGGGGGCCAACGTCCTGACTTTC TRBJ2-6 TRBV7-9 17 TRBD1
CASSPQSGDFGYTF TGTGCCAGCTCACCACAGTCGGGGGATTTTGGCTACACCTTC TRBJ1-2 TRBV18 14 NA
CASSLGSSGRYEQYF TGTGCCAGCAGCTTAGGATCTAGCGGGAGATACGAGCAGTACTTC TRBJ2-7 TRBV7-2 15 TRBD2
CASSLARLAGVRSSYEQYF TGTGCCAGCAGCTTAGCTCGACTAGCGGGGGTAAGGAGCTCCTACGAGCAGTACTTC TRBJ2-7 TRBV7-8 19 TRBD2
CASSLRDKTYEQYF TGCGCCAGCAGCCTACGGGACAAAACCTACGAGCAGTACTTC TRBJ2-7 TRBV5-1 14 NA
CASSQGSADTQYF TGTGCCAGCAGCCAAGGATCGGCAGATACGCAGTATTTT TRBJ2-3 TRBV4-2 13 NA
CASSQDLALNTGELFF TGTGCCAGCAGCCAAGATTTAGCCTTAAACACCGGGGAGCTGTTTTTT TRBJ2-2 TRBV4-2 16 NA
CASRHGDTFNTEAFF TGTGCCAGTAGGCACGGGGACACCTTCAACACTGAAGCTTTCTTT TRBJ1-1 TRBV19 15 NA
CASSFGQGHAGELFF TGCGCCAGCAGCTTTGGACAGGGGCACGCCGGGGAGCTGTTTTTT TRBJ2-2 TRBV5-1 15 TRBD1
CASSFAGGDYGYTF TGCGCCAGCAGCTTCGCGGGGGGGGACTATGGCTACACCTTC TRBJ1-2 TRBV4-3 14 NA
CASSRQGAYEQYF TGTGCCAGTAGTCGACAGGGGGCCTACGAGCAGTACTTC TRBJ2-7 TRBV19 13 TRBD1
CASSCPITYEQYF TGCGCCAGCAGTTGCCCTATCACCTACGAGCAGTACTTC TRBJ2-7 TRBV10-1 13 NA
CASSWRPSAGGNEQFF TGCGCCAGCAGCTGGCGCCCTTCAGCGGGGGGGAATGAGCAGTTCTTC TRBJ2-1 TRBV5-1 16 TRBD2
CASSVGLAGPRRVRDTQYF TGTGCCAGCAGCGTGGGACTAGCGGGACCACGGAGGGTTCGGGATACGCAGTATTTT TRBJ2-3 TRBV9 19 TRBD2
CASGLVAWTGPVGEQYF TGTGCTAGTGGTTTGGTTGCCTGGACAGGGCCCGTCGGGGAGCAGTACTTC TRBJ2-7 TRBV12-5 17 TRBD1
CASSPDSAYEQYF TGCGCCAGCAGCCCGGACAGCGCCTACGAGCAGTACTTC TRBJ2-7 TRBV4-1 13 NA
CASSWEADTQYF TGTGCCAGCAGCTGGGAGGCAGATACGCAGTATTTT TRBJ2-3 TRBV7-2 12 NA
CASSLSSGGGQETQYF TGTGCCAGCAGCTTATCTAGCGGGGGCGGTCAAGAGACCCAGTACTTC TRBJ2-5 TRBV7-2 16 TRBD2
CASTLGTGVHQPQHF TGTGCCAGCACGTTAGGGACAGGGGTGCATCAGCCCCAGCATTTT TRBJ1-5 TRBV6-6 15 TRBD1
CASSLGSLGGTEAFF TGTGCCAGCAGCTTAGGCAGTTTGGGGGGGACAGAAGCTTTCTTT TRBJ1-1 TRBV7-8 15 NA
CASSQVVGTAYEQYF TGCGCCAGCAGCCAAGTAGTCGGGACTGCCTACGAGCAGTACTTC TRBJ2-7 TRBV4-3 15 NA
CASRNLRGRSYGYTF TGTGCCAGCAGAAATTTAAGGGGGCGTAGTTATGGCTACACCTTC TRBJ1-2 TRBV28 15 TRBD1
CASSPRTGAQRGYGYTF TGTGCCAGCTCACCCCGGACAGGGGCCCAGAGGGGCTATGGCTACACCTTC TRBJ1-2 TRBV18 17 TRBD1
CASSFATSVNEQFF TGTGCCAGCAGCTTTGCCACTAGCGTGAATGAGCAGTTCTTC TRBJ2-1 TRBV5-4 14 TRBD2
CASIAGGTPYEQYF TGTGCCAGCATCGCGGGGGGGACCCCCTACGAGCAGTACTTC TRBJ2-7 TRBV28 14 TRBD2
CSVDIRGGGRETQYF TGCAGCGTTGATATCCGTGGCGGGGGCAGGGAGACCCAGTACTTC TRBJ2-5 TRBV29-1 15 NA
CASSLDPGTSGRPQETQYF TGTGCCAGCAGCTTAGATCCTGGGACTAGCGGGAGGCCCCAAGAGACCCAGTACTTC TRBJ2-5 TRBV11-3 19 TRBD2
CASSLEGPVSGYTF TGTGCCAGCAGTTTGGAGGGTCCTGTGAGTGGCTACACCTTC TRBJ1-2 TRBV28 14 NA
CASSQGQGPYEQYF TGTGCCAGCAGCCAGGGACAGGGTCCCTACGAGCAGTACTTC TRBJ2-7 TRBV7-2 14 TRBD1